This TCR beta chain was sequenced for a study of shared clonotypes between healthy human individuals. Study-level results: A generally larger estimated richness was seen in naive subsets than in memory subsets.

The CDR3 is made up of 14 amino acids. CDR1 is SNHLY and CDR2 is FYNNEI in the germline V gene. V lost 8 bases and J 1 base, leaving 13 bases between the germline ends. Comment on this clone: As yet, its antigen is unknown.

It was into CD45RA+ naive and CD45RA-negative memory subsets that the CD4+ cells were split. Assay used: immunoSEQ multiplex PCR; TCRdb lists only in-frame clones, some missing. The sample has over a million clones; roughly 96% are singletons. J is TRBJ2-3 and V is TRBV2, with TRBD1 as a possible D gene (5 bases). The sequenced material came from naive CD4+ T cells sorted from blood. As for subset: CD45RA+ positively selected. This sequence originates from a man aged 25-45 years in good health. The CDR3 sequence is CASASQGGTDTQYF. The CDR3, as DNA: TGTGCCAGCGCTTCGCAGGGCGGCACAGATACGCAGTATTTT.